The clone carrying this T cell receptor (beta chain) was seen many times. The antigen remains unidentified. This specimen comes from a study of Graves' ophthalmopathy and Graves' hyperthyroidism. On the study more broadly: At the time of initial diagnosis and before any treatment, peripheral blood was collected.

Overall study results and limits: A 13-signature model separated ophthalmopathy from stable hyperthyroidism, 85% to 90% sensitivity, about 81% specificity.

The germline V and J ends were trimmed by 4 bases and 0 bases, with 6 bases remaining between them. The CDR3 contains 13 residues. The germline V gene encodes CDR1 MNHEY and CDR2 SVGEGT. RNA transcripts were the template, and TCR beta CDR3 regions were amplified from them. First-round RT-PCR employed HTBI primers, with a second-round multiplex PCR after it. Each CDR3 protein is one row after TCRdb ran MiXCR on the multiplex PCR reads. The data show some 380,000 distinct CDR3 sequences, with 15% seen just once and roughly 7% held by the top ten. Sample: peripheral blood. J is TRBJ1-1 and V is TRBV6-2 or TRBV6-3; no reliable D call. The clonotype comes from a woman between 18 and 30 years old with stable Graves' hyperthyroidism. The DNA for the CDR3 is TGTGCCAGCAGTTCAAGGGTGAACACTGAAGCTTTCTTT. It yields the protein CASSSRVNTEAFF.